This TCR beta chain was identified in a study of cytomegalovirus exposure and HLA in healthy donors. V shed 10 bases and J shed 4 bases, with 19 bases lying between them. The CDR3 consists of 14 residues. Germline V CDR1 and CDR2: ENHRY, SYGVKD. Primers for the PCR totalled 60 Vbeta and 13 Jbeta. The method was immunoSEQ multiplex PCR; TCRdb's version includes in-frame clones alone and lacks a portion of them. Counted here are about 65,000 clones, roughly 80% occurring once; the ten biggest clones make up 3%. This clonotype was sampled from a girl aged 5-17 years in good health and CMV-seropositive. Sequenced: PBMCs. V is TRBV10-3 and J is TRBJ1-1; D is uncertain. The CDR3: CATRQVLGVTEAFF. In nucleotides, the CDR3 is TGTGCCACCCGGCAGGTCCTCGGGGTCACTGAAGCTTTCTTT.